This is a list of T cell receptor beta chains from one sample in a study of T cell responses to AZD1222 COVID-19 vaccine. Sequencing used immunoSEQ multiplex PCR; TCRdb keeps in-frame clones, though not all of them. The table includes about 130,000 clones, approximately 85% detected once. The sample here was peripheral blood, taken 28 days after the second AZD1222 dose. The receptor source for this set is an adult who received the AZD1222 COVID-19 vaccine. The CDR3 runs from the conserved cysteine through the conserved F or W. A D gene is named only where the DNA matches it firmly. Some rows mark clone size as missing; the rest say once, few, many or name a class of expanded clone.

J: TRBJ1-6; D: NA; V: TRBV6-5; size: NA; CDR3: CASSLHGTDGSPLHF; DNA: TGTGCCAGCAGTCTTCACGGGACCGATGGTTCACCCCTCCACTTT
J: TRBJ2-1; D: NA; V: TRBV6-5; size: NA; CDR3: CASSYPGFDEQFF; DNA: TGTGCCAGCAGTTACCCGGGATTCGATGAGCAGTTCTTC
J: TRBJ1-4; D: TRBD1; V: TRBV18; size: NA; CDR3: CASSADRAGGEKLFF; DNA: TGTGCCAGCTCAGCCGACAGGGCCGGGGGTGAAAAACTGTTTTTT
J: TRBJ2-7; D: NA; V: TRBV3-1/TRBV3-2; size: few; CDR3: CASSQGDFEQYF; DNA: TGTGCCAGCAGCCAAGGGGACTTCGAGCAGTACTTC
J: TRBJ1-1; D: NA; V: TRBV14; size: NA; CDR3: CASSRTGTWGSMDTEAFF; DNA: TGTGCCAGCAGCCGCACCGGGACATGGGGATCGATGGACACTGAAGCTTTCTTT
J: TRBJ1-2; D: TRBD1; V: TRBV14; size: NA; CDR3: CASSQVGQWYGYTF; DNA: TGTGCCAGCAGCCAAGTGGGACAGTGGTATGGCTACACCTTC
J: TRBJ2-1; D: TRBD2; V: TRBV6-4; size: NA; CDR3: CASSEDFSGGAEQFF; DNA: TGTGCCAGCAGTGAGGACTTTAGCGGGGGGGCAGAGCAGTTCTTC
J: TRBJ1-2; D: NA; V: TRBV7-3; size: NA; CDR3: CASSYGGLSYGYTF; DNA: TGTGCCAGCAGCTATGGGGGATTGAGCTATGGCTACACCTTC
J: TRBJ1-6; D: NA; V: TRBV4-3; size: NA; CDR3: CASSLNSDSEGLPLHF; DNA: TGCGCCAGCAGCCTCAACTCGGACAGTGAAGGACTCCCCCTCCACTTT
J: TRBJ1-3; D: NA; V: TRBV7-2; size: NA; CDR3: CASSFAGTGNTIYF; DNA: TGTGCCAGCAGCTTCGCGGGGACTGGAAACACCATATATTTT
J: TRBJ1-5; D: NA; V: TRBV28; size: NA; CDR3: CASSLSGSGSGISNQPQHF; DNA: TGTGCCAGCAGTTTAAGTGGGTCAGGGTCGGGAATTAGCAATCAGCCCCAGCATTTT
J: TRBJ2-1; D: TRBD2; V: TRBV7-3; size: NA; CDR3: CASSFRSGGARGEQFF; DNA: TGTGCCAGCAGCTTCCGTAGCGGGGGGGCCCGTGGTGAGCAGTTCTTC
J: TRBJ1-6; D: TRBD1; V: TRBV9; size: few; CDR3: CASSRGQGTGGISFSPLHF; DNA: TGTGCCAGCAGCCGTGGACAGGGTACCGGGGGCATAAGTTTTTCACCCCTCCACTTT
J: TRBJ1-3; D: NA; V: TRBV5-1; size: once; CDR3: CASSLSRGSGNTIYF; DNA: TGCGCCAGCAGCTTGTCAAGGGGGTCTGGAAACACCATATATTTT
J: TRBJ1-2; D: NA; V: TRBV5-1; size: NA; CDR3: CASSSDSSNYGYTF; DNA: TGCGCCAGCAGCTCGGATAGCTCCAACTATGGCTACACCTTC
J: TRBJ1-1; D: NA; V: TRBV5-4; size: NA; CDR3: CASSAGSSNTEAFF; DNA: TGTGCCAGCAGCGCTGGGTCGAGTAACACTGAAGCTTTCTTT
J: TRBJ2-7; D: NA; V: TRBV28; size: NA; CDR3: CASTLGGTLYEQYF; DNA: TGTGCCAGCACCCTGGGTGGGACCCTCTACGAGCAGTACTTC
J: TRBJ2-3; D: TRBD2; V: TRBV10-1; size: once; CDR3: CASSSPGGTTDTQYF; DNA: TGCGCCAGCAGTTCCCCGGGAGGGACCACAGATACGCAGTATTTT
J: TRBJ1-2; D: TRBD1; V: TRBV27; size: NA; CDR3: CASSLTGGVDGYTF; DNA: TGTGCCAGCAGTTTGACAGGGGGCGTAGATGGCTACACCTTC
J: TRBJ2-3; D: NA; V: TRBV28; size: NA; CDR3: CASGIGSGRDTQYF; DNA: TGTGCCAGCGGGATCGGGTCGGGGCGAGATACGCAGTATTTT
J: TRBJ2-3; D: NA; V: TRBV10-3; size: once; CDR3: CAAFKGGSTDTQYF; DNA: TGTGCCGCCTTCAAAGGGGGGAGCACAGATACGCAGTATTTT
J: TRBJ2-3; D: NA; V: TRBV9; size: NA; CDR3: CASSPWDGTDTQYF; DNA: TGTGCCAGCAGCCCGTGGGACGGCACAGATACGCAGTATTTT
J: TRBJ1-1; D: TRBD1; V: TRBV5-4; size: many; CDR3: CASSTKRQGPTEAFF; DNA: TGTGCCAGCAGCACTAAAAGACAGGGGCCCACTGAAGCTTTCTTT
J: TRBJ1-1; D: TRBD1; V: TRBV29-1; size: NA; CDR3: CSPSRGVGTEAFF; DNA: TGCAGCCCTAGCAGGGGGGTTGGCACTGAAGCTTTCTTT
J: TRBJ2-3; D: NA; V: TRBV6-5; size: NA; CDR3: CASSPRLADTQYF; DNA: TGTGCCAGCAGCCCCCGGCTAGCAGATACGCAGTATTTT
J: TRBJ2-7; D: TRBD1; V: TRBV11-2; size: medium-sized; CDR3: CASRADRGFSYEQYF; DNA: TGTGCCAGCAGAGCCGACAGGGGATTTTCCTACGAGCAGTACTTC
J: TRBJ1-1; D: NA; V: TRBV18; size: NA; CDR3: CASSPGPATEAFF; DNA: TGTGCCAGCTCACCCGGACCCGCCACTGAAGCTTTCTTT
J: TRBJ1-2; D: NA; V: TRBV28; size: NA; CDR3: CASSLLPTGSYGYTF; DNA: TGTGCCAGCAGTTTACTCCCTACAGGTTCCTATGGCTACACCTTC
J: TRBJ1-6; D: NA; V: TRBV7-9; size: NA; CDR3: CASSLDSSSSPLHF; DNA: TGTGCCAGCAGCTTAGACTCTTCATCGTCACCCCTCCACTTT
J: TRBJ2-5; D: TRBD2; V: TRBV28; size: NA; CDR3: CASSLPRLAGKQETQYF; DNA: TGTGCCAGCAGTCTCCCCCGACTAGCGGGGAAACAAGAGACCCAGTACTTC
J: TRBJ2-1; D: NA; V: TRBV6-5; size: NA; CDR3: CASSRTANNEQFF; DNA: TGTGCCAGCAGCCGGACAGCTAACAATGAGCAGTTCTTC
J: TRBJ2-7; D: NA; V: TRBV11-2; size: NA; CDR3: CASSLEASYEQYF; DNA: TGTGCCAGCAGCTTAGAGGCCAGCTACGAGCAGTACTTC
J: TRBJ1-2; D: TRBD1; V: TRBV7-8; size: NA; CDR3: CASRPTGGRDGYTF; DNA: TGTGCCAGCAGACCGACAGGGGGCAGGGATGGCTACACCTTC
J: TRBJ1-2; D: NA; V: TRBV3-1/TRBV3-2; size: NA; CDR3: CASSQAPRDPRTF; DNA: TGTGCCAGCAGCCAAGCCCCCCGAGACCCCAGGACCTTC
J: TRBJ1-4; D: NA; V: TRBV15; size: NA; CDR3: CATAGAAGKLFF; DNA: TGTGCCACCGCCGGGGCAGCGGGAAAACTGTTTTTT
J: TRBJ2-1; D: TRBD2; V: TRBV3-1/TRBV3-2; size: NA; CDR3: CASSQAWGGNEQFF; DNA: TGTGCCAGCAGCCAAGCTTGGGGGGGGAATGAGCAGTTCTTC
J: TRBJ2-5; D: NA; V: TRBV15; size: NA; CDR3: CATSGGAGRSLKTQYF; DNA: TGTGCCACCAGCGGGGGTGCGGGGCGTTCTCTAAAGACCCAGTACTTC
J: TRBJ1-5; D: NA; V: TRBV19; size: NA; CDR3: CASRGEPRGNQPQHF; DNA: TGTGCCAGTAGGGGGGAACCAAGGGGCAATCAGCCCCAGCATTTT
J: TRBJ1-1; D: NA; V: TRBV30; size: NA; CDR3: CAWTTGGWVTEAFF; DNA: TGTGCCTGGACCACGGGGGGGTGGGTCACTGAAGCTTTCTTT
J: TRBJ1-1; D: NA; V: TRBV27; size: NA; CDR3: CASTADRTGWGTEAFF; DNA: TGTGCCAGCACCGCCGATCGTACGGGCTGGGGCACTGAAGCTTTCTTT
J: TRBJ2-4; D: TRBD1; V: TRBV7-8; size: once; CDR3: CASSLEGAVGNIQYF; DNA: TGTGCCAGCAGCTTAGAGGGGGCTGTGGGTAACATTCAGTACTTC
J: TRBJ1-3; D: NA; V: TRBV9; size: NA; CDR3: CASSVSRDGNTIYF; DNA: TGTGCCAGCAGCGTAAGCAGGGACGGAAACACCATATATTTT
J: TRBJ1-5; D: TRBD1; V: TRBV25-1; size: NA; CDR3: CASSGTGYQPQHF; DNA: TGTGCCAGCAGCGGGACAGGGTATCAGCCCCAGCATTTT
J: TRBJ1-5; D: TRBD1; V: TRBV5-3; size: few; CDR3: CARSLFQSGTGSNQPQHF; DNA: TGTGCCAGAAGCTTGTTTCAATCCGGGACAGGGAGCAATCAGCCCCAGCATTTT
J: TRBJ1-6; D: NA; V: TRBV3-1/TRBV3-2; size: once; CDR3: CASSQDRDSYNSPLHF; DNA: TGTGCCAGCAGCCAAGACAGGGACTCCTATAATTCACCCCTCCACTTT
J: TRBJ2-7; D: NA; V: TRBV5-1; size: NA; CDR3: CASSLTTPSYEQYF; DNA: TGCGCCAGCAGCTTGACAACTCCCTCCTACGAGCAGTACTTC
J: TRBJ1-2; D: NA; V: TRBV6-5; size: NA; CDR3: CASSSHLLSQENGYTF; DNA: TGTGCCAGCAGTTCTCATTTACTATCCCAGGAGAATGGCTACACCTTC